This T cell receptor beta chain emerged from a study of CD8+ T cells in alopecia areata. The treatment: oral pan-JAK inhibitor, 5-10 mg twice daily. Lesional scalp punch biopsies and peripheral blood came from alopecia areata patients. The CDR3 spans 13 residues. Between the trimmed V and J ends, which lost 6 bases and 3 bases, there was a span of 11 bases. CDR1 is SGHDT and CDR2 is YYEEEE in the germline V gene. Overall study results and limits: Treatment with tofacitinib significantly lowered scalp clonality and reduced expanded CD8+ clones among the top 100.

Concerning this clone: Its antigen is currently unknown.

Extracted RNA was reverse transcribed into cDNA, the sequencing template. Only in-frame clones appear in the TCRdb table, and some are missing; sequencing was by immunoSEQ multiplex PCR. This table holds approximately 180,000 clones, 64% found once. The sample in question was CD4+ T cells sorted from blood, obtained between weeks 47 and 50, from a patient treated with tofacitinib. This receptor was obtained from a human donor with alopecia areata. J is TRBJ2-3 and V is TRBV5-6; the D gene is possibly TRBD1 (6 bases). CDR3 sequence reads: CASNLQGTDTQYF. CDR3 nucleotides: TGTGCCAGCAACCTACAGGGTACAGATACGCAGTATTTT.